This TCR beta chain originates from a study of regulatory T cells in long-lasting Graves disease. Noted time point: newly diagnosed GD, antithyroid drugs for less than 3 months. PBMCs were the source of the RNA used for TCR sequencing. The CDR3 is 17 amino acids. The V gene lost 6 bases and the J gene lost 1 base, with 19 bases spanning the gap. Germline loops: CDR1 MNHNS, CDR2 SASEGT. With iRepertoire HTBI primers and Arm-PCR of CDR3 regions, TCR beta libraries were built. Original handling: Throughout the samples, researchers identified 50 to 75 TRBV and 14 TRBJ segments. MiXCR, applied by TCRdb to the multiplex PCR reads, yields one record per CDR3 protein. V and J calls and clone size were set by TCRdb, not the authors. The repertoire holds fewer than 650,000 distinct CDR3 sequences, with roughly 15% as singletons. The data were also submitted as part of a second study, on T cells in Graves' hyperthyroidism and ophthalmopathy. Per that paper: The primer set for the first-round RT-PCR of the TCR CDR3 was HTBI.

The specimen was peripheral blood mononuclear cells (PBMCs), collected at new diagnosis, from a patient treated with antithyroid drugs. The chain joins TRBV6-1 to TRBJ1-5, with D perhaps matching TRBD1 (5 bases). The receptor comes from a woman in her twenties or thirties with Graves disease. This CDR3 reads CASSEYEEGFSNQPQHF. In nucleotides, the CDR3 is TGTGCCAGCAGCGAATACGAAGAGGGGTTCAGCAATCAGCCCCAGCATTTT.